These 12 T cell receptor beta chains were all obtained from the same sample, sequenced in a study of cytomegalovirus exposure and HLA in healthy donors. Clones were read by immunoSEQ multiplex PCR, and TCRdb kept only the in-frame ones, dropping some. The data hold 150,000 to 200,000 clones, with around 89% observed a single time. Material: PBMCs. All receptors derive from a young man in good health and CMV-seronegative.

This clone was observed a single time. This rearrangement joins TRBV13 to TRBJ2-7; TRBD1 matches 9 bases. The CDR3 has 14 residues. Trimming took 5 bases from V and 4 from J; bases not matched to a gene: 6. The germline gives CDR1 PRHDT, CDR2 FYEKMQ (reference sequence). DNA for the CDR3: TGTGCCAGCAGCCGGACAGGGGAACGGTACGAGCAGTACTTC. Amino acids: CASSRTGERYEQYF.

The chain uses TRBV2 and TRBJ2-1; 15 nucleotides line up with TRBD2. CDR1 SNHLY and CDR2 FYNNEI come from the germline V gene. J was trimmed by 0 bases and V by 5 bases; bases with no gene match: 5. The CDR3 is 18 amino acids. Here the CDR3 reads CASSSGTSGRSSYNEQFF. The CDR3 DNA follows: TGTGCCAGCAGTTCCGGGACTAGCGGGAGGAGCTCCTACAATGAGCAGTTCTTC.

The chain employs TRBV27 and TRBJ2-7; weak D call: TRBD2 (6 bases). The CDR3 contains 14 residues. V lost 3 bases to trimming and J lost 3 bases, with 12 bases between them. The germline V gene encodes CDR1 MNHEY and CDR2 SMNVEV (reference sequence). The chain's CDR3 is CASSFSGGVYEQYF. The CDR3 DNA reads TGTGCCAGCAGTTTCTCGGGCGGGGTCTACGAGCAGTACTTC.

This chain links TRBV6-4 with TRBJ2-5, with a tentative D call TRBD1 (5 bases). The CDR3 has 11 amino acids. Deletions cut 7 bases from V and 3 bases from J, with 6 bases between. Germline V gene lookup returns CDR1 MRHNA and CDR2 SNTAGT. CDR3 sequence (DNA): TGTGCCAGCAAACAGGAAGAGACCCAGTACTTC. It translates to CASKQEETQYF.

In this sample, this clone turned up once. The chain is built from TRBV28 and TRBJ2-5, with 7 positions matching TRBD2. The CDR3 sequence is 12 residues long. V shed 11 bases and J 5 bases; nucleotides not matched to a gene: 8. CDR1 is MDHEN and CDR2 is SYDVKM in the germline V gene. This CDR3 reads CAGGGRTETQYF. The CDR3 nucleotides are TGTGCCGGGGGGGGACGTACGGAGACCCAGTACTTC.

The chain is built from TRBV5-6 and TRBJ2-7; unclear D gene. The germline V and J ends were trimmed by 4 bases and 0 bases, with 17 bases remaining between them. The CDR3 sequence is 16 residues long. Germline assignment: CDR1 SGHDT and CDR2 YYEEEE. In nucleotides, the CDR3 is TGTGCCAGCAGCCAAGAGATGGGCCTACCCTCCTACGAGCAGTACGTC. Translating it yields CASSQEMGLPSYEQYV.

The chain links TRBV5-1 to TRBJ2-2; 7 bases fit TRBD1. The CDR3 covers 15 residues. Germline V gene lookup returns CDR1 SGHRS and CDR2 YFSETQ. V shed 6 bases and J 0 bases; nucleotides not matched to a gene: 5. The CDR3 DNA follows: TGCGCCAGCATGGGACAGCTCGCGAACACCGGGGAGCTGTTTTTT. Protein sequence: CASMGQLANTGELFF.

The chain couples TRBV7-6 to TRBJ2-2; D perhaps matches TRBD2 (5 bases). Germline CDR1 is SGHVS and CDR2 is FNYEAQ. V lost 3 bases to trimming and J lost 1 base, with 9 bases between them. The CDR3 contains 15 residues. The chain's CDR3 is CASSLAAVNTGELFF. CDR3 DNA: TGTGCCAGCAGCTTGGCAGCGGTGAACACCGGGGAGCTGTTTTTT.

CDR3 loop: CASSLTIQGAGNYGYTF. DNA of the CDR3: TGCGCCAGCAGCTTAACGATACAGGGGGCTGGGAACTATGGCTACACCTTC. The J gene is TRBJ1-2, the V gene TRBV5-1; 9 bases match TRBD1. The CDR3 totals 17 residues. The V segment lost 2 bases and the J segment 2 bases; nucleotides outside the gene matches: 10. Germline V gene sequence: CDR1 SGHRS, CDR2 YFSETQ.

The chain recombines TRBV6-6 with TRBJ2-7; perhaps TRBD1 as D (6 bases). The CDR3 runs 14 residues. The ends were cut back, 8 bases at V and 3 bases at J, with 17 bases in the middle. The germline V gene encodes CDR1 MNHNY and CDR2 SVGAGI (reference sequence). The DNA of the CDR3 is TGTGCCAGCCTCTCGGTGGGCAGGGGCTACGAGCAGTACTTC. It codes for CASLSVGRGYEQYF.

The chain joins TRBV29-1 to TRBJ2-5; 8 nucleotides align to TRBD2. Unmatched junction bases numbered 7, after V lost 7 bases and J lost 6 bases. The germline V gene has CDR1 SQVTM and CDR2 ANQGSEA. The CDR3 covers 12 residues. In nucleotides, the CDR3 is TGCAGCGCGGGAGGGGGGGAGAAGACCCAGTACTTC. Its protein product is CSAGGGEKTQYF.

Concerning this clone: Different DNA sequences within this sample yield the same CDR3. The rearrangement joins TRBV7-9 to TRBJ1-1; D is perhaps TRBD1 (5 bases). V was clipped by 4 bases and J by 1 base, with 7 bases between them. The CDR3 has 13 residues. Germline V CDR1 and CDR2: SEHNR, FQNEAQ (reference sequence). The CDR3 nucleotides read TGTGCCAGCAGCTCCACAGGGAACACTGAAGCTTTCTTT. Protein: CASSSTGNTEAFF. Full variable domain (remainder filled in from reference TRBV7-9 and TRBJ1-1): DTGVSQNPRHKITKRGQNVTFRCDPISEHNRLYWYRQTLGQGPEFLTYFQNEAQLEKSRLLSDRFSAERPKGSFSTLEIQRTEQGDSAMYLCASSSTGNTEAFFGQGTRLTVV.